This T cell receptor (beta chain) was sequenced in a study of blood T cell repertoires in COVID-19 (dated by TCRdb to about 2020). Turning to the overall study: Samples from collaborators originated in the United States, Italy and Spain and spanned both the acute and convalescent phases of COVID-19. Where available, HLA class I and class II types were obtained from metadata supplied by the sample provider rather than from assay-based typing. The prospective study material was composed of cDNA or gDNA derived from T cells, B-cell-depleted T cells, or PBMCs. Nearly every sample came with metadata listing a de-identified subject ID, COVID-19 status, age in years and sex. The repertoires were released in a freely available public database meant as a resource for research on the immune response to SARS-CoV-2. Deeply sampled blood TCRbeta repertoires from subjects exposed to, actively infected with, or recovered from COVID-19 were included in the dataset. The samples were drawn from two sources: the first 160 participants of the ongoing ImmuneRACE study, and 950 to 1,500 subjects contributed by 6 global collaborators. General conclusions and limits of the study: How much clinical and demographic metadata was included differed by source and by participant, and the metadata was provided uncurated.

One collaborating source in Seattle enrolled patients while the patients were actively infected and followed the patients over time throughout the course of disease. The collaborating institutions used their own protocols to collect whole blood in K2EDTA tubes. For TCRbeta analysis, collaborator samples were shipped as frozen whole blood, as isolated PBMCs, or as DNA extracted from either sample type. After removal of 7 bases from V and 4 bases from J, the junction retains 1 base not matched to a gene. From the cysteine up to the phenylalanine, the CDR3 has a length of 12 residues. The entry retains the CDR3 DNA only, 36 bases that are in frame from base 1. Turning to this clone: Its specific antigen is unknown. Per-base qualities were not stored, and no clone one base away is much larger.

TCRbeta CDR3 regions were amplified from genomic DNA using the immunoSEQ Assay, a bias-controlled multiplex PCR. The study's processing was this. The number of nucleated cells in each sample was estimated by amplification of reference gene primers within the assay. To quantify the absolute abundance of each unique TCRbeta CDR3 rearrangement, sequence reads were collapsed and filtered. For each sample, productive Simpson clonality was calculated as the square root of Simpson's diversity index across productive rearrangements. Imported from immuneACCESS, the table was reduced by TCRdb to in-frame sequences with V and J called. These copies leave out some clones; in studies compared against another copy, an unresolved V gene accounts for under half, and the cause of the remainder is not known. D and trimming come from the DNA, and the V and J calls and clone size come from that table. In this sample the table shows about 170,000 clones, about nine tenths of which occur a single time. The ten largest clonotypes hold about 5.3% of the sample.

The material sequenced was peripheral blood. The source is a man in his late teens or twenties with COVID-19, enrolled during active disease. The rearrangement combines TRBV12-3 or TRBV12-4 with TRBJ2-5, with TRBD1 identical over 9 junction bases. Here is the DNA: TGTGCCAGCAAGGGACAGGGAGAGACCCAGTACTTC. It codes for CASKGQGETQYF.